This is a list of T cell receptor beta chains from one sample in a study of cytomegalovirus exposure and HLA in healthy donors. The protocol was immunoSEQ multiplex PCR, while the TCRdb copy is restricted to in-frame clones and leaves out a portion. The sample records over 150,000 clones, approximately 82% being singletons. Sequenced: PBMCs. The receptors were gathered from a girl between 2 and 10 years old in good health and CMV-seropositive. Each CDR3 is given without its conserved first and last residue.

TRBJ2-3 TRBV5-4 ASSQGQGADTQY
TRBJ2-1 TRBV29-1 SVPAGASYNEQF
TRBJ1-1 TRBV30 AWSAGNTEAF
TRBJ2-3 TRBV6-1 ASSEAGGTDTQY
TRBJ1-1 TRBV7-6 ATKSGNTEAF
TRBJ2-4 TRBV6-5 ASSRDSTVPQIQY
TRBJ1-5 TRBV2 ASSPLGRGEQQPQH
TRBJ1-2 TRBV28 ASSLRGYGYT
TRBJ2-7 TRBV6-6 ASSTGGTYRQY
TRBJ1-2 TRBV6-1 ASQGARLGYT
TRBJ2-7 TRBV7-9 AIAWGGIEQY
TRBJ1-5 TRBV27 ALQPQH